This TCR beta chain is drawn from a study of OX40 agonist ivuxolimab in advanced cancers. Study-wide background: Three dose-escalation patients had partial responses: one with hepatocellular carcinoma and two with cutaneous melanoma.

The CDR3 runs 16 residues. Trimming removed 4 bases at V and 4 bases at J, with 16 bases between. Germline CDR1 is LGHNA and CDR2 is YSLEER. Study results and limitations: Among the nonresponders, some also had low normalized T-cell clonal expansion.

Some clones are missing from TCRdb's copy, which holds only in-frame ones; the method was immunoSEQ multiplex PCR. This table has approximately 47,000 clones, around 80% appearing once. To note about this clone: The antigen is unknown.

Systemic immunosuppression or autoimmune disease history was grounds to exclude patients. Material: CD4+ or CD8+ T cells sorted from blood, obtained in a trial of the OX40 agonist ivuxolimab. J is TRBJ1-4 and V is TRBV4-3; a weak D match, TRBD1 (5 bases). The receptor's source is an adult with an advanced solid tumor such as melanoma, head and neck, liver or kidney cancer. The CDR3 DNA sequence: TGCGCCAGCAGCCCTACCAGGGACCTTTTTAATGAAAAACTGTTTTTT. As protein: CASSPTRDLFNEKLFF.